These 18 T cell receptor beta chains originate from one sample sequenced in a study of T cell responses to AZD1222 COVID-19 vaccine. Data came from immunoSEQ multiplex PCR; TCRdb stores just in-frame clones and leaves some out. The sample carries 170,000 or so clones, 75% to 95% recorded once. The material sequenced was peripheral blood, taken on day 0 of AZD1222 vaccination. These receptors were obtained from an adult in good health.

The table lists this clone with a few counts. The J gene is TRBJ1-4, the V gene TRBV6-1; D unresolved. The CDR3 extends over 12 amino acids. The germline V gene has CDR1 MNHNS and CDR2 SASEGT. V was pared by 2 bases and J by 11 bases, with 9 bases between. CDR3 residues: CASSEPIRKLFF. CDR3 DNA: TGTGCCAGCAGTGAACCCATAAGGAAACTGTTTTTT.

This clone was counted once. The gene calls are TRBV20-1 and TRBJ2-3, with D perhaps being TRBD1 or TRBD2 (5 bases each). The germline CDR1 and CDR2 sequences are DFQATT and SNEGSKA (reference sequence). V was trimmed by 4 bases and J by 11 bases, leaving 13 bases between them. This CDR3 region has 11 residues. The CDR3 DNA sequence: TGCAGTGCTACCAAGGGGACGATGCAGTATTTT. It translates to CSATKGTMQYF.

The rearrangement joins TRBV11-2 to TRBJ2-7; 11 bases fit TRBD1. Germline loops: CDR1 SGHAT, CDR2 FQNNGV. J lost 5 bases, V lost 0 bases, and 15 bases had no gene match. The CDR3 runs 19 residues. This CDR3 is CASSLERFGGGDRGNEQYF. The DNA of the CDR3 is TGTGCCAGCAGCTTAGAAAGATTCGGAGGTGGGGACAGGGGGAACGAGCAGTACTTC.

CDR3 DNA sequence: TGCGCCAGCAGCCACTGGGACAGGGATGGCTACACCTTC. Its translation: CASSHWDRDGYTF. The chain has TRBV4-1 and TRBJ1-2; 9 bases map to TRBD1. The CDR3 has 13 amino acids. Germline V gene lookup returns CDR1 MGHRA and CDR2 YSYEKL. V dropped 3 bases and J dropped 6; count of bases not matched to a gene: 2.

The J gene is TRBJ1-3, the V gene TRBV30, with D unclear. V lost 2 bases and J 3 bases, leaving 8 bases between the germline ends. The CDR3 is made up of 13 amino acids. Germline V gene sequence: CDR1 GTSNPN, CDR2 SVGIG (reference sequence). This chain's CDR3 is CAWSPGNGNTIYF. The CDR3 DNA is TGTGCCTGGAGTCCAGGCAATGGAAACACCATATATTTT.

CDR3 amino acids: CASTTFSRQGYTF. CDR3 sequence (DNA): TGTGCCAGTACCACTTTTAGTCGACAGGGCTACACCTTC. This chain connects TRBV19 to TRBJ1-2; weak D call: TRBD1 (5 bases). CDR3 length: 13 residues. V was cut by 7 bases and J by 8 bases, with 17 bases left in between. CDR1 and CDR2 from the germline V gene are LNHDA and SQIVND (reference sequence).

DNA of the CDR3: TGTGCCAGCAGCTTGGGAGGGTCCTACAATGAGCAGTTCTTC. This codes for CASSLGGSYNEQFF. The V call is TRBV11-2, the J call TRBJ2-1, with 7 bases fitting TRBD2. Germline trimming cut 3 bases from V and 1 base from J; bases unmatched to any gene: 0. The CDR3 contains 14 residues. Germline V CDR1 and CDR2: SGHAT, FQNNGV.

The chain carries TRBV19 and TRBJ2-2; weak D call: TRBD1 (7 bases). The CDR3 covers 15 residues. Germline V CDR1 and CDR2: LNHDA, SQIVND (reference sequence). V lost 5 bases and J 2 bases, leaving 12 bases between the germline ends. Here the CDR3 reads CASSRGTDNTGELFF. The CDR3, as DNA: TGTGCCAGTAGTCGGGGGACAGATAACACCGGGGAGCTGTTTTTT.

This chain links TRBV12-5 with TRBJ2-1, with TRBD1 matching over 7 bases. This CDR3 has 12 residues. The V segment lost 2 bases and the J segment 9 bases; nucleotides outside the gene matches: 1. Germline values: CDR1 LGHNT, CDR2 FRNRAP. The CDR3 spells CASGLRQGEQFF. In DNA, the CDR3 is TGTGCTAGTGGTTTGAGACAGGGTGAGCAGTTCTTC.

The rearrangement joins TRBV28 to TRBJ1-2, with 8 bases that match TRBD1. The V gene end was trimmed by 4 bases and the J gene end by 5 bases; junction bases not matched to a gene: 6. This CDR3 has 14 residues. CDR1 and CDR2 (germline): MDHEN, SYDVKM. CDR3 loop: CASSWGTGFYGYTF. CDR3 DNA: TGTGCCAGCAGTTGGGGGACAGGTTTTTATGGCTACACCTTC.

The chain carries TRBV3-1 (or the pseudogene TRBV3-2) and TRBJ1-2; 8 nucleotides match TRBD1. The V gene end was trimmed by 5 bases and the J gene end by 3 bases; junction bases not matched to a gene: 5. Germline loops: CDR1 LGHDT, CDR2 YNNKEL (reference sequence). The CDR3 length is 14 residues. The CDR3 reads CASSTPDRDYGYTF. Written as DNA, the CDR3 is TGTGCCAGCAGCACCCCGGACAGGGACTATGGCTACACCTTC.

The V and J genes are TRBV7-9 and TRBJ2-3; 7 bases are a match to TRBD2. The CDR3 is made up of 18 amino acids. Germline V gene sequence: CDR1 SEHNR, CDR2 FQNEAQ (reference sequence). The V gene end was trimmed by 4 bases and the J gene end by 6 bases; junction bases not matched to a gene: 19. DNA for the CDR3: TGTGCCAGCAGCTCGGGACGGAGCGGGGTGCCTTTTGGGGATACGCAGTATTTT. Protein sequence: CASSSGRSGVPFGDTQYF.

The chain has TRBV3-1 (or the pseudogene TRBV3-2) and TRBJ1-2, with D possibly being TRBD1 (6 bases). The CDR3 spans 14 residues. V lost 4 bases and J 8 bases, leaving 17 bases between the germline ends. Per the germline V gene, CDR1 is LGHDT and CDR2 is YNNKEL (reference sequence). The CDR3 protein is CASSPPGGGGGYTF. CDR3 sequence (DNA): TGTGCCAGCAGCCCACCTGGTGGTGGGGGCGGCTACACCTTC.

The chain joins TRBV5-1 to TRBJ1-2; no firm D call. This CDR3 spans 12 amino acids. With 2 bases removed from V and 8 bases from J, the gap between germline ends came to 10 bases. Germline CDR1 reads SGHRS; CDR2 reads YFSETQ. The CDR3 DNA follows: TGCGCCAGCAGCTTCTATGTCGACGGCTACACCTTC. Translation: CASSFYVDGYTF. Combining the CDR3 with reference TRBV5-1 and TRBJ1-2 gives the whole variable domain KAGVTQTPRYLIKTRGQQVTLSCSPISGHRSVSWYQQTPGQGLQFLFEYFSETQRNKGNFPGRFSGRQFSNSRSEMNVSTLELGDSALYLCASSFYVDGYTFGSGTRLTVV.

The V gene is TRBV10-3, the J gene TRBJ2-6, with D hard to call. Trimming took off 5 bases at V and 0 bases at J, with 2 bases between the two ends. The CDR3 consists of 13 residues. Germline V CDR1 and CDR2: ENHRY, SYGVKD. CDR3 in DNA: TGTGCCATCAGTACCTCTGGGGCCAACGTCCTGACTTTC. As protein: CAISTSGANVLTF.

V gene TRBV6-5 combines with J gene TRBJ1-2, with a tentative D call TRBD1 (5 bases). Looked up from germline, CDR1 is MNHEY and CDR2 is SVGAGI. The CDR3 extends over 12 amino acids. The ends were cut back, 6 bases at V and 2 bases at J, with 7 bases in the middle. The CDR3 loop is CASSQGNYGYTF. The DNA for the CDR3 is TGTGCCAGCAGCCAGGGAAACTATGGCTACACCTTC.

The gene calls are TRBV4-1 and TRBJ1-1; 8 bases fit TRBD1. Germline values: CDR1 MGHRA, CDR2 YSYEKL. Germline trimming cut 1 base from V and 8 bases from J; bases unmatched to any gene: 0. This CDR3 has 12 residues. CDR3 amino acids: CASSQGDREAFF. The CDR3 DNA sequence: TGCGCCAGCAGCCAAGGGGACAGGGAAGCTTTCTTT.

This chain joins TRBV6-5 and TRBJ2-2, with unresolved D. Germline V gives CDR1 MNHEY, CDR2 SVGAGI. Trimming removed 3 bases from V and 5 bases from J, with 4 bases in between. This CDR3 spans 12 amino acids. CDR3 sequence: CASSYPTGELFF. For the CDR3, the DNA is TGTGCCAGCAGTTATCCGACCGGGGAGCTGTTTTTT.